This T cell receptor beta chain was obtained from a study of blood T cells in healthy people across ages (dated by TCRdb to 2013 to 2016). About the study as a whole: In model experiments, roughly one uniquely barcoded TCR beta cDNA molecule per two T cells was captured by template switching. To track age-related changes in TCR beta repertoire diversity, the study relied on deep sequencing normalized with unique cDNA molecular identifiers. The donors were split into four age groups: young (average about 16 years), middle-aged (roughly 42), aged (roughly 60) and long-lived (approximately 89). To avoid experimental bias, donors of different ages were distributed randomly across sequencing lanes. Two additional independent replicas of 1 million unique cDNA reads from the same blood draw were analyzed for two donors (one aged 18 to 30 and one aged 80 or older). What the study reported, not specific to this receptor: Compared with the aged group, the long-lived group had more naive CD4+ T cells, fewer expanded clones and increased TCR diversity, a pattern suggesting age selection. Conclusive comparison of naive and antigen-experienced compartments was prevented by the profiling of bulk unsorted PBMCs. Because donor CMV infection status was unknown, age-related changes in expanded clonotypes were potentially confounded. Observed TCR beta diversity per million T cells fell roughly linearly with age, and a significant reduction was already apparent by age approximately 40. Total diversity estimates from one million sequenced T cells were considered lower bounds and underestimates. The percentage of naive T cells measured by flow cytometry correlated strongly with observed TCR beta diversity.

The CDR3 covers 16 residues, taking in both the cysteine and the phenylalanine. The DNA shown is the 48-base CDR3, in frame from base 1. From the germline V gene, CDR1 is SGHTA and CDR2 is FQGNSA. A distance of 16 bases separates the germline ends of V and J, which lose 3 bases and 7 bases respectively. The donors were roughly 40 Caucasian individuals from Russia, aged roughly 6 to 100 years, who were systemically healthy. Ten milliliters of peripheral blood were drawn from each donor into EDTA-treated Vacutainer tubes. Ficoll-Paque density-gradient centrifugation was used to isolate PBMCs, with at least 6.5 million per sample. Trizol reagent was used to extract total RNA from the PBMCs, yielding at least 6 micrograms per sample. For every donor, an aliquot of PBMCs went through flow cytometry to measure the percentages of naive CD45RAhigh/CD27high T cells. To note about this clonotype: It lacks a known antigen. No much larger clone is present one base from it, and per-base qualities are unavailable.

Library method: 5' RACE. This sample was sequenced with an Illumina HiSeq 2500. A second roughly 6 to 12 cycle PCR used a sample-barcoded 5' primer and a J-beta primer mix. A template-switch 5' adaptor carrying 12 random nucleotides introduced a unique molecular identifier onto each TCR beta cDNA molecule. At least 2.5 million CDR3-containing paired-end reads were obtained from each sample. First-strand cDNA was synthesized from all RNA with the Mint cDNA synthesis kit, primed by a TRBC-specific oligonucleotide. Following uracil-DNA glycosylase treatment, a first 18-cycle PCR with universal primers M1SS and BC2_uni_R was performed on all cDNA. The published analysis was carried out like this. For normalization, 1 million high-quality reads, each with a distinct molecular identifier, were randomly selected from each sample. Instead of being binned into consensus sequences, reads that shared molecular identifiers were thrown out. CDR3 identification, clonotype clustering and error correction used MiTCR with a Q25 quality threshold and the strictest error-elimination algorithm. A nonparametric unseen species model with Euler transformation was used to estimate lower-bound total TCR beta diversity. TCRdb reprocessed the public reads (quality trimming at Q25 with fastp, clone calling with MiXCR) and kept in-frame beta chains. When rows share a CDR3 protein, they turn into one entry using the most common DNA and genes. TCRdb's processing, not the authors' own work, is the source of the V and J calls. This sample holds about 730,000 distinct CDR3 sequences; roughly 41% were observed only once. The top ten clonotypes cover roughly 19% of the sample.

This receptor was taken from a woman between 55 and 75 years old in good health. Sequenced sample: blood. This receptor chain uses TRBV7-2 and TRBJ1-6; too little of a D gene remains to name it. The CDR3 reads as follows: CASSFSPGSWNSPLHF. The nucleotides are TGTGCCAGCAGCTTTTCGCCGGGCAGTTGGAATTCACCCCTCCACTTT.